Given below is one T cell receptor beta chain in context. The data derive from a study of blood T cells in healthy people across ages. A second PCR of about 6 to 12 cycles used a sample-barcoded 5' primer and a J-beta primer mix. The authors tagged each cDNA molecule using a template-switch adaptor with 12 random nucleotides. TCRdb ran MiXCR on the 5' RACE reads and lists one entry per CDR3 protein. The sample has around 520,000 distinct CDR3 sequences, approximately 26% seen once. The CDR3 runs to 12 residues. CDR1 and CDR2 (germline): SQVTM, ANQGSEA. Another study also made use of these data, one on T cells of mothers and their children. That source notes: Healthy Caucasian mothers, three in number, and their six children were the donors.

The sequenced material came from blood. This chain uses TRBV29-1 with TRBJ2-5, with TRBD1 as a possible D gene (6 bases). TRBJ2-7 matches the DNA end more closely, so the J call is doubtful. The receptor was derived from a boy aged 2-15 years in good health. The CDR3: CSVGVDSYEQYF. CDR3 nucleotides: TGCAGCGTTGGGGTGGACAGCTACGAGCAGTACTTC.